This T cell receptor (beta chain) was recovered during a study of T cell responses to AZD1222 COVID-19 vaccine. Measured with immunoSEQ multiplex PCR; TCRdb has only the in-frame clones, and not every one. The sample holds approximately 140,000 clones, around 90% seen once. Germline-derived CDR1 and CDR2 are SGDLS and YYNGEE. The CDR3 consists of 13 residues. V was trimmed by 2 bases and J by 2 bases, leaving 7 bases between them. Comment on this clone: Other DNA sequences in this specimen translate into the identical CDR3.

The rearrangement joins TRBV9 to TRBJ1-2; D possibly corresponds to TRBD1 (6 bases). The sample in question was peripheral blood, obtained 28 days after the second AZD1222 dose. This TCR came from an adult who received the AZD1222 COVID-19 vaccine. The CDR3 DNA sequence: TGTGCCAGCAGCGTTGACAGGAACTATGGCTACACCTTC. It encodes CASSVDRNYGYTF.